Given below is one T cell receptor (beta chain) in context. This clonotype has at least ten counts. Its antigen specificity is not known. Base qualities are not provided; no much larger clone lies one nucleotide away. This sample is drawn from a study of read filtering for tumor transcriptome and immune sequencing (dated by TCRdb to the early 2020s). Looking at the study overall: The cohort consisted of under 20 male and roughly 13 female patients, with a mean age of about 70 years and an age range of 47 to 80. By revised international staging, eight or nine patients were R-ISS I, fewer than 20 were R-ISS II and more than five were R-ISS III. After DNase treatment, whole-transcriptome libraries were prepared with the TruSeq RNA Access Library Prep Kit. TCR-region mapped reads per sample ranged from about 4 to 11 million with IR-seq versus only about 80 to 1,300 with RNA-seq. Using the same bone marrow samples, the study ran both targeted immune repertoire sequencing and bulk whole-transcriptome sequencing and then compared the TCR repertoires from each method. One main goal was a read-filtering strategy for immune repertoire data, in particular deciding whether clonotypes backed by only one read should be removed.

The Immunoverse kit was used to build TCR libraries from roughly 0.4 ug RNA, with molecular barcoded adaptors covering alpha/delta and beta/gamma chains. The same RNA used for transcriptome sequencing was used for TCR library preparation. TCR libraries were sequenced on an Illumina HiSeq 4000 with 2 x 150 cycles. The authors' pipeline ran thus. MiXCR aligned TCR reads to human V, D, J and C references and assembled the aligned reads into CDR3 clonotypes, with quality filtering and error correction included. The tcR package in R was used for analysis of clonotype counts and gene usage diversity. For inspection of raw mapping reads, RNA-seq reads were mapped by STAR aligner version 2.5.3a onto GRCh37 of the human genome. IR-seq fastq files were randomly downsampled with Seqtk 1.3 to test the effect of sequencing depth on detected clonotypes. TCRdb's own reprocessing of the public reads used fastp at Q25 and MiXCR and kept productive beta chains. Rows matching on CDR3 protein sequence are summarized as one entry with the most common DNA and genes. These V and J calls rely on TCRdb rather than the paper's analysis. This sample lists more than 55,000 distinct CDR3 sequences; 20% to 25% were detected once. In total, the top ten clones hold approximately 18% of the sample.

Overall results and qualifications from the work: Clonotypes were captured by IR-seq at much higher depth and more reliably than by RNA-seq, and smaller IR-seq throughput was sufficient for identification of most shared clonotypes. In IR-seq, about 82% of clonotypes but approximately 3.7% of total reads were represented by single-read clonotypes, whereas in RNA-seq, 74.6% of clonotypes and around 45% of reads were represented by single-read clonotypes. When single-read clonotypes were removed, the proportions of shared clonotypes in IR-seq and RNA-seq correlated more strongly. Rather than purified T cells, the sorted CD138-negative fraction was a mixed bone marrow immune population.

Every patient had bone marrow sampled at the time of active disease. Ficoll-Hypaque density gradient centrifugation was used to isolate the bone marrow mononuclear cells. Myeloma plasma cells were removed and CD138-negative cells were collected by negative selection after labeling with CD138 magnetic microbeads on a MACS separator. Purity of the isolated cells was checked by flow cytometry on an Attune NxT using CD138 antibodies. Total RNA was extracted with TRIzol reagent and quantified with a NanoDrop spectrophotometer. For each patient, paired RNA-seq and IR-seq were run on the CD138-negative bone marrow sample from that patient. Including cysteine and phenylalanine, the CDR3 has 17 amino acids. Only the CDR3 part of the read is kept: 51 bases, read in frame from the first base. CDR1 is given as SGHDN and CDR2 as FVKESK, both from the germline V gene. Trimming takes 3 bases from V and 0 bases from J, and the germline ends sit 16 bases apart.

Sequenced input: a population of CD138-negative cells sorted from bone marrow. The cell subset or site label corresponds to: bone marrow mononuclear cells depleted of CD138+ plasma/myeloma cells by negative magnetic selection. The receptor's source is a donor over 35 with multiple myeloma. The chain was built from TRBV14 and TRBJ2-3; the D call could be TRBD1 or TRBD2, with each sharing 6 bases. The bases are TGTGCCAGCAGCCAGACTGGGGGGCGTCCTAGCACAGATACGCAGTATTTT. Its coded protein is CASSQTGGRPSTDTQYF.